What follows are 21 T cell receptor beta chains derived from one specimen sequenced in a study of identical twins. TCRdb passed the 5' RACE reads through MiXCR, listing each CDR3 protein once. The table lists approximately 600,000 distinct CDR3 sequences, 9.5% to 10% of them singletons. These data also formed part of another study, on yellow fever vaccine responses in identical twins.

Sequenced input: PBMCs. The receptors come from a young woman in good health.

The chain employs TRBV6-1 and TRBJ2-7, with D possibly matching TRBD1 (5 bases). V shed 5 bases and J shed 4 bases, with 18 bases lying between them. This CDR3 spans 15 amino acids. CDR1 is MNHNS, CDR2 SASEGT, per germline. The DNA for the CDR3 is TGTGCCAGCAGTCTAACCTCAGGGATATGGTACGAGCAGTACTTC. As protein: CASSLTSGIWYEQYF.

The chain joins TRBV24-1 to TRBJ2-3; TRBD2 matches at 12 bases. The CDR3 has 16 residues. Germline lookup yields CDR1 KGHDR and CDR2 SFDVKD. V was clipped by 6 bases and J by 4 bases; unmatched bases: 7. The CDR3 bases are TGTGCCACCAGTACAAGGACTAGCGGGGTGGCAGATACGCAGTATTTT. Protein sequence: CATSTRTSGVADTQYF.

There are many counts of this clonotype. DNA of the CDR3: TGTGCCAGCATCCTGGACAGCCGCACAGATACGCAGTATTTT. Protein sequence: CASILDSRTDTQYF. The gene calls are TRBV12-3 or TRBV12-4 and TRBJ2-3; a possible D gene is TRBD1 (6 bases). The CDR3 consists of 14 residues. V lost 7 bases to trimming and J lost 1 base, with 12 bases between them.

The chain uses TRBV11-2 and TRBJ2-1; 7 bases are shared with TRBD1. The CDR3 contains 15 residues. The V gene end was trimmed by 5 bases and the J gene end by 6 bases; junction bases not matched to a gene: 10. Germline V gene data show CDR1 as SGHAT and CDR2 as FQNNGV. DNA for the CDR3: TGTGCCAGCAGCAACCGGGACAGTCGTTTCAATGAGCAGTTCTTC. As protein: CASSNRDSRFNEQFF.

This clonotype was observed a handful of times. The V call is TRBV6-4, the J call TRBJ2-1; the match to TRBD2 covers 11 bases. The junction had 6 bases not matched to a gene; V was cut back by 0 bases and J by 8 bases. From germline, CDR1 is MRHNA and CDR2 SNTAGT. The CDR3 is 16 residues long. CDR3 coding DNA: TGTGCCAGCAGTGACTCGATAGCGGGAGGGCCAGATGAGCAGTTCTTC. This sequence encodes CASSDSIAGGPDEQFF.

The V and J genes are TRBV19 and TRBJ2-1; D is possibly TRBD2 (6 bases). Trimming removed 8 bases at V and 5 bases at J, with 16 bases between. The CDR3 sequence is 14 residues long. CDR1 and CDR2 (germline): LNHDA, SQIVND (reference sequence). The CDR3 region is CASCSSGRNNEQFF. The DNA of the CDR3 is TGTGCCAGTTGTTCCAGCGGGCGCAACAATGAGCAGTTCTTC.

The chain employs TRBV7-9 and TRBJ2-2; no clear D. Germline V gives CDR1 SEHNR, CDR2 FQNEAQ (reference sequence). Trimming stripped 5 bases from V and 10 bases from J, with 11 bases between. The CDR3 totals 12 residues. CDR3 coding DNA: TGTGCCAGCAGCAATCCAAGGAAGGAGCTGTTTTTT. Its translation is CASSNPRKELFF.

This clonotype showed up just a few times. The J gene is TRBJ2-7, the V gene TRBV18; D perhaps matches TRBD1 (5 bases). Germline lookup yields CDR1 KGHSH and CDR2 LQKENI. The CDR3 sequence is 15 residues long. The germline V and J ends were trimmed by 2 bases and 2 bases, with 13 bases remaining between them. This chain's CDR3 is CASSPISGLTYEQYF. CDR3 DNA: TGTGCCAGCTCACCAATATCAGGGCTAACCTACGAGCAGTACTTC.

The gene calls are TRBV11-2 and TRBJ2-1; no firm D call. CDR1 SGHAT and CDR2 FQNNGV come from the germline V gene. The CDR3 covers 12 residues. V lost 1 base to trimming and J lost 8 bases, with 6 bases between them. The CDR3 sequence is CASSLVPDEQFF. The CDR3 DNA reads as TGTGCCAGCAGCTTAGTTCCTGATGAGCAGTTCTTC. The whole variable domain, remainder taken from reference TRBV11-2 and TRBJ2-1, is EAGVAQSPRYKIIEKRQSVAFWCNPISGHATLYWYQQILGQGPKLLIQFQNNGVVDDSQLPKDRFSAERLKGVDSTLKIQPAKLEDSAVYLCASSLVPDEQFFGPGTRLTVL.

The V gene is TRBV30, the J gene TRBJ2-5; no definite D call. V was cut by 4 bases and J by 1 base, with 10 bases left in between. Germline CDR1 GTSNPN, CDR2 SVGIG (reference sequence). The CDR3 is 13 residues long. For the CDR3, the DNA is TGTGCCTGGACGTCAGCAGCCCAAGAGACCCAGTACTTC. Its translation is CAWTSAAQETQYF.

A few counts support this clonotype. This sequence joins TRBV25-1 and TRBJ1-6, with TRBD1 matching over 11 bases. The CDR3 consists of 16 residues. The germline V gene has CDR1 MGHDK and CDR2 SYGVNS. Trimming cost V 1 base and J 9 bases; bases outside gene matches: 5. The CDR3 nucleotides read TGTGCCAGCAGTGAATGGGGGGGACAGGGGGGTTCACCCCTCCACTTT. It translates to CASSEWGGQGGSPLHF.

This clonotype was seen only a few times. J is TRBJ2-3 and V is TRBV11-2; a weak D match, TRBD1 (5 bases). Trimming removed 3 bases at V and 3 bases at J, with 13 bases between. This CDR3 is built from 15 residues. CDR1 is SGHAT and CDR2 is FQNNGV in the germline V gene. CDR3 sequence: CASSFRVERTDTQYF. The DNA of the CDR3 is TGTGCCAGCAGCTTCAGGGTCGAACGGACAGATACGCAGTATTTT.

Many counts were recorded for this clonotype. The chain is built from TRBV20-1 and TRBJ2-3; tentatively, D is TRBD1 (5 bases). The CDR3 has 12 residues. V was trimmed by 4 bases and J by 5 bases, leaving 10 bases between them. Germline CDR1 reads DFQATT; CDR2 reads SNEGSKA (reference sequence). The CDR3 loop is CSATAGIDTQYF. The CDR3, as DNA: TGCAGTGCTACGGCAGGGATAGATACGCAGTATTTT.

About this clonotype itself: Mismatch with germline at one junction end may stem from a read error. V is TRBV20-1 and J is TRBJ2-3; the match to TRBD2 covers 9 bases. The CDR3 is 16 residues long. CDR1 is DFQATT, CDR2 SNEGSKA, per germline (reference sequence). CDR3 sequence reads: CCARDFLAGYRDTQYF. The CDR3 DNA sequence: TGCTGTGCTAGAGATTTCCTAGCGGGGTATCGAGATACGCAGTATTTT.

The rearrangement links TRBV2 to TRBJ2-5, with 9 bases identical to TRBD2. CDR1 and CDR2 from the germline V gene are SNHLY and FYNNEI. This CDR3 comprises 16 residues. Germline trimming cut 3 bases from V and 1 base from J; bases unmatched to any gene: 6. CDR3 in amino acids: CASSEGSGGPQETQYF. Written as DNA, the CDR3 is TGTGCCAGCAGTGAGGGAAGCGGGGGGCCCCAAGAGACCCAGTACTTC. The full variable domain, rest sourced from reference TRBV2 and TRBJ2-5, is EPEVTQTPSHQVTQMGQEVILRCVPISNHLYFYWYRQILGQKVEFLVSFYNNEISEKSEIFDDQFSVERPDGSNFTLKIRSTKLEDSAMYFCASSEGSGGPQETQYFGPGTRLLVL.

This clonotype was seen more than once but under ten times. The chain uses TRBV29-1 and TRBJ2-7; D gene ambiguous. Trimming left V 5 bases short and J 0 bases short, with 23 bases between. The CDR3 loop spans 17 amino acids. Germline-derived CDR1 and CDR2 are SQVTM and ANQGSEA. CDR3 residues: CSVSTPIGVTDSYEQYF. In DNA, the CDR3 is TGCAGCGTTTCCACCCCGATTGGCGTCACGGACTCCTACGAGCAGTACTTC.

In its sample, this clonotype was seen a few times. The rearrangement uses TRBV11-2 and TRBJ2-7, with TRBD2 matching over 8 bases. With 5 bases clipped from V and 4 bases from J, the junction kept 7 bases outside the gene matches. This CDR3 is built from 14 residues. Germline V gene data show CDR1 as SGHAT and CDR2 as FQNNGV. CDR3 coding DNA: TGTGCCAGCAGCCGCAGGCGGGAGGCATACGAGCAGTACTTC. Protein sequence: CASSRRREAYEQYF.

This clonotype was counted only a few times. The chain couples TRBV12-3 or TRBV12-4 to TRBJ2-2; D remains ambiguous. V was trimmed by 8 bases and J by 6 bases, leaving 13 bases between them. CDR3 length: 13 residues. CDR3 sequence reads: CASGLGSAGELFF. The CDR3 DNA reads TGTGCCAGCGGTCTGGGTTCTGCCGGGGAGCTGTTTTTT.

The J gene is TRBJ1-1, the V gene TRBV5-6; D is perhaps TRBD1 (5 bases). V was shortened by 4 bases and J by 0 bases, with 10 bases between the two germline ends. CDR3 length: 14 amino acids. Per germline, CDR1 SGHDT and CDR2 YYEEEE. The CDR3 reads CASSRTTVNTEAFF. CDR3 coding DNA: TGTGCCAGCAGCCGAACGACAGTGAACACTGAAGCTTTCTTT.

This clonotype occurred a few times. J is TRBJ2-7 and V is TRBV3-1, with 7 bases identical to TRBD2. V shed 6 bases and J 5 bases; nucleotides not matched to a gene: 13. CDR1 and CDR2 (germline): LGHDT, YNNKEL (reference sequence). The CDR3 has 15 amino acids. This chain's CDR3 is CASSPLGGGFHEQYF. The CDR3 DNA follows: TGTGCCAGCAGTCCCTTGGGGGGGGGGTTCCACGAGCAGTACTTC.

Only a few counts were recorded for this clonotype. This chain uses TRBV25-1 with TRBJ1-1, with D possibly being TRBD1 (5 bases). Looked up from germline, CDR1 is MGHDK and CDR2 is SYGVNS. This CDR3 region has 15 residues. Trimming left V 3 bases short and J 3 bases short, with 14 bases between. In nucleotides, the CDR3 is TGTGCCAGCAGTGATGAGGCAGGGATCCACACTGAAGCTTTCTTT. Translation: CASSDEAGIHTEAFF.